This T cell receptor (beta chain) was recorded in a study of CD8 T cells in Susac syndrome. Germline loops: CDR1 DFQATT, CDR2 SNEGSKA (reference sequence). The CDR3 spans 12 residues. The V gene lost 4 bases and the J gene lost 5 bases, with 11 bases spanning the gap. Peripheral blood CD8+ and CD4+ T cells were profiled by TCR beta sequencing. Controls were healthy donors chosen to match patients in age and sex. RNA was extracted with the RNeasy kit, and a quantity of roughly 0.5 to 1 ug was reverse transcribed using random hexamers. By means of immunoSEQ multiplex PCR, TCR beta CDR3 spanning 54 Vbeta and 13 Jbeta underwent amplification. Using its own MiXCR run on the immunoSEQ multiplex PCR reads, TCRdb lists one record per CDR3 protein. The sample holds around 130,000 distinct CDR3 sequences, 85% to 95% seen once.

The sequenced sample was CD4+ T cells from PBMCs. The chain couples TRBV20-1 to TRBJ1-1; D might be TRBD1 (6 bases). The TCR comes from a human donor in good health. CDR3: CSATDSFTEAFF. The CDR3 nucleotides are TGCAGTGCTACGGACAGTTTTACTGAAGCTTTCTTT.